The clone carrying this T cell receptor beta chain has only a few counts. The antigen remains unidentified. The use of a sample-barcoded 5' primer and a J-beta primer mix characterized a second PCR of roughly 6 to 11 cycles. A 12-random-nucleotide template-switch adaptor tagged each cDNA molecule. TCRdb fed the 5' RACE reads into MiXCR, producing one record per CDR3 protein. The sample yields approximately 2,000,000 distinct CDR3 sequences, 30% to 40% seen once. The sample is drawn from a study of blood T cells in healthy people across ages. The study, taken as a whole, reports: The fall in TCR beta diversity per million T cells was roughly linear with age. A conclusive naive versus antigen-experienced comparison was prevented by the unsorted PBMCs.

Per germline, CDR1 SEHNR and CDR2 FQNEAQ (reference sequence). Trimming removed 9 bases from V and 4 bases from J, with 18 bases in between. This CDR3 comprises 14 residues. V and J are TRBV7-9 and TRBJ1-2; D gene unclear. This clonotype was sampled from a human donor in good health. The sequenced material came from blood. CDR3 residues: CASSYIGTSYGYTF. The CDR3 DNA sequence: TGTGCCAGTTCTTATATAGGAACAAGCTATGGCTACACCTTC.